These 32 T cell receptor beta chains originate from one sample sequenced in a study of blood T cell repertoires in COVID-19 (dated by TCRdb to about 2020). The library relied on the immunoSEQ multiplex PCR assay. Entries here come from immuneACCESS through TCRdb and include only in-frame sequences with V and J called. Some clones fail to appear in such tables; in the studies checked, an unresolved V gene covers under half of the shortfall, and the cause of the remainder is unknown. The sample records 150,000 or so clones, 80% to 90% of which are singletons. The ten largest clones capture around 15% of the sample. Sequencing input: peripheral blood. Source of these receptors: a man in his late teens or twenties with COVID-19, enrolled during active disease.

This clone was seen once. The rearrangement links TRBV14 to TRBJ1-6, with D possibly TRBD1 on 5 matching bases. The length of the CDR3 is 13 residues. The V gene's germline CDR1 is SGHDN and CDR2 FVKESK. Trimming removed 1 base from V and 9 bases from J, with 7 bases in between. In DNA, the CDR3 is TGTGCCAGCAGCCAAGTAGGGGTTTCACCCCTCCACTTT. This gives the protein CASSQVGVSPLHF.

The V gene is TRBV5-1, the J gene TRBJ2-3; 7 bases line up with TRBD1. Germline CDR1 and CDR2: SGHRS and YFSETQ. Trimming removed 3 bases from V and 0 bases from J; junction bases left unmatched: 7. The CDR3 runs to 16 residues. The CDR3 nucleotides read TGCGCCAGCAGCTCCGGGACAGCGTTCAGCACAGATACGCAGTATTTT. Encoded protein: CASSSGTAFSTDTQYF.

The genes are TRBV10-3 and TRBJ2-3, with TRBD2 matching over 11 bases. CDR1 is ENHRY and CDR2 is SYGVKD in the germline V gene. V gave up 2 bases and J gave up 5 bases; unmatched junction bases: 9. The CDR3 sequence is 17 residues long. The DNA of the CDR3 is TGTGCCATCAGTGAGGGACTAGCGGGTGGAGGTAAAGATACGCAGTATTTT. Its translation is CAISEGLAGGGKDTQYF.

The J gene is TRBJ1-1, the V gene TRBV28, with TRBD1 identical over 12 bases. The junction had 4 bases not matched to a gene; V was cut back by 6 bases and J by 2 bases. Per germline, CDR1 MDHEN and CDR2 SYDVKM. CDR3 length: 15 residues. For the CDR3, the DNA is TGTGCCAGCAGGGGGACAGGGGGCAGTAACACTGAAGCTTTCTTT. This codes for CASRGTGGSNTEAFF.

The J gene is TRBJ1-1, the V gene TRBV28; D is unclear. This CDR3 comprises 12 residues. Germline V gene sequence: CDR1 MDHEN, CDR2 SYDVKM. Trimming cost V 6 bases and J 3 bases, with 8 bases left between them. CDR3: CASRASYTEAFF. The CDR3 coding sequence is TGTGCCAGCAGGGCATCTTACACTGAAGCTTTCTTT. Using reference TRBV28 and TRBJ1-1 for the parts outside the CDR3, the full variable domain is DVKVTQSSRYLVKRTGEKVFLECVQDMDHENMFWYRQDPGLGLRLIYFSYDVKMKEKGDIPEGYSVSREKKERFSLILESASTNQTSMYLCASRASYTEAFFGQGTRLTVV.

This chain links TRBV11-2 with TRBJ2-7, with 9 positions matching TRBD1. The germline V gene has CDR1 SGHAT and CDR2 FQNNGV. Unmatched junction bases numbered 0, after V lost 1 base and J lost 2 bases. The CDR3 contains 14 residues. The CDR3 loop reads CASSLGQGAYEQYF. The CDR3 bases are TGTGCCAGCAGCTTAGGACAGGGGGCCTACGAGCAGTACTTC.

The V gene is TRBV9, the J gene TRBJ1-3, with D unclear. Trimming removed 3 bases from V and 0 bases from J, with 10 bases in between. CDR3 length: 15 amino acids. The V gene's germline CDR1 is SGDLS and CDR2 YYNGEE. Here the CDR3 reads CASSGGVTSGNTIYF. CDR3 in DNA: TGTGCCAGCAGCGGCGGGGTCACCTCTGGAAACACCATATATTTT.

This clone was seen only once. This sequence joins TRBV27 and TRBJ2-7; 13 bases are a match to TRBD2. Trimming at V came to 6 bases and at J to 3 bases, leaving 5 bases not matched to a gene. This CDR3 comprises 15 residues. Germline CDR1 reads MNHEY; CDR2 reads SMNVEV (reference sequence). CDR3 in DNA: TGTGCCAGCAGGTGGACTAGCGGGAGTGGCTACGAGCAGTACTTC. Amino acids: CASRWTSGSGYEQYF.

The V and J genes are TRBV28 and TRBJ1-2; the D gene is possibly TRBD1 (6 bases). CDR1 and CDR2 from the germline V gene are MDHEN and SYDVKM. This CDR3 has 17 residues. V gave up 6 bases and J gave up 4 bases, with 24 bases separating them. CDR3 sequence (DNA): TGTGCCAGCAGCCAAAGGCCCGGGACAAACGGATCCTATGGCTACACCTTC. Translated: CASSQRPGTNGSYGYTF.

The chain combines TRBV7-8 with TRBJ2-7; maybe TRBD1 (5 bases). This CDR3 has 15 residues. The V end lost 5 bases, the J end lost 5 bases, and 19 bases lay between the germline ends. CDR1 and CDR2 from the germline V gene are SGHVS and FQNEAQ. CDR3 in amino acids: CASSDSRHRFHEQYF. The CDR3 nucleotides are TGTGCCAGCAGCGACAGCCGACACAGGTTCCACGAGCAGTACTTC.

This chain uses TRBV5-1 with TRBJ2-3, with D perhaps matching TRBD2 (5 bases). The V gene lost 1 base and the J gene lost 1 base, with 13 bases spanning the gap. From germline, CDR1 is SGHRS and CDR2 YFSETQ. The CDR3 consists of 16 residues. The CDR3 DNA is TGCGCCAGCAGCTTGATAGAGAGGCGGGGCACAGATACGCAGTATTTT. It codes for CASSLIERRGTDTQYF.

This chain links TRBV20-1 with TRBJ2-1, with 7 bases aligning to TRBD2. Unmatched junction bases numbered 10, after V lost 5 bases and J lost 15 bases. Looked up from germline, CDR1 is DFQATT and CDR2 is SNEGSKA (reference sequence). The CDR3 contains 11 residues. The CDR3 here is CSASGLGRPFF. The CDR3 nucleotides are TGCAGTGCTTCCGGACTAGGACGACCGTTCTTC.

This rearrangement joins TRBV29-1 to TRBJ2-3, with 7 bases matching TRBD2. V lost 3 bases and J lost 4; bases outside the gene matches: 7. The CDR3 totals 14 residues. CDR1 and CDR2 (germline): SQVTM, ANQGSEA. CDR3 residues: CSVEAGAAPDTQYF. The CDR3, as DNA: TGCAGCGTTGAGGCGGGAGCGGCCCCAGATACGCAGTATTTT.

The rearrangement uses TRBV4-2 and TRBJ2-3; TRBD2 agrees at 9 bases. Trimming at V came to 0 bases and at J to 4 bases, leaving 8 bases not matched to a gene. This CDR3 is built from 17 residues. The germline V gene encodes CDR1 LGHNA and CDR2 YNFKEQ. CDR3 coding DNA: TGTGCCAGCAGCCAAGATTCGGCTAGCGGGATTTCAGATACGCAGTATTTT. Translation: CASSQDSASGISDTQYF.

J is TRBJ1-5 and V is TRBV28; the D gene is possibly TRBD1 (5 bases). Germline V gene sequence: CDR1 MDHEN, CDR2 SYDVKM. V was cut by 7 bases and J by 7 bases, with 23 bases left in between. The CDR3 length is 16 residues. CDR3 residues: CASISGPAGGHQPQHF. CDR3 DNA: TGTGCCAGCATATCAGGGCCAGCGGGGGGTCACCAGCCCCAGCATTTT.

This clone has only a few counts. The V call is TRBV28, the J call TRBJ1-6, with a tentative D call TRBD1 (5 bases). Trimming took off 6 bases at V and 6 bases at J, with 9 bases between the two ends. Germline lookup yields CDR1 MDHEN and CDR2 SYDVKM. This CDR3 comprises 13 residues. CDR3 coding DNA: TGTGCCAGCAGAAGACAGCGTAATTCACCCCTCCACTTT. It yields the protein CASRRQRNSPLHF.

The gene calls are TRBV4-1 and TRBJ2-7; 12 bases are shared with TRBD1. Germline CDR1 is MGHRA and CDR2 is YSYEKL. J was trimmed by 6 bases and V by 5 bases; bases with no gene match: 11. This CDR3 contains 16 residues. The CDR3 DNA reads as TGCGCCAGCAGCGGACTGCCCGGGACAGGGGGCTTCGAGCAGTACTTC. This encodes CASSGLPGTGGFEQYF.

The chain joins TRBV5-3 to TRBJ2-7; D is unclear. TRBV5-3 counts as an open reading frame of uncertain function. The V end was cut by 5 bases, the J end by 6 bases, with 15 bases between. The CDR3 covers 13 residues. This CDR3 is CARSSTALGEQYF. The CDR3 DNA is TGTGCCAGAAGTTCTACAGCTCTTGGCGAGCAGTACTTC.

The V gene is TRBV30, the J gene TRBJ2-3; 7 bases align to TRBD1. The CDR3 has 18 amino acids. The germline CDR1 and CDR2 sequences are GTSNPN and SVGIG (reference sequence). Trimming took 5 bases from V and 0 from J; bases not matched to a gene: 17. The CDR3 sequence is CAWDEGAIGMTSTDTQYF. The CDR3 DNA follows: TGTGCCTGGGATGAGGGGGCGATTGGGATGACTAGCACAGATACGCAGTATTTT.

The table lists this clone with a count of one. The J gene is TRBJ2-3, the V gene TRBV9, with TRBD2 matching 12 bases. CDR3 length: 17 residues. The V segment lost 4 bases and the J segment 5 bases; nucleotides outside the gene matches: 11. CDR1 is SGDLS, CDR2 YYNGEE, per germline. CDR3 nucleotide sequence: TGTGCCAGCAGCCCGACGACTAGCGGGAGCTTTCGAGATACGCAGTATTTT. It codes for CASSPTTSGSFRDTQYF.

CDR3 nucleotide sequence: TGTGCCAGCAGTTTTGACAAGAACACTGAAGCTTTCTTT. It specifies CASSFDKNTEAFF. J is TRBJ1-1 and V is TRBV28; no firm D call. The CDR3 totals 13 residues. Germline lookup yields CDR1 MDHEN and CDR2 SYDVKM. Trimming left V 3 bases short and J 1 base short, with 6 bases between.

The chain couples TRBV24-1 to TRBJ2-1, with 9 nucleotides matching TRBD2. Trimming cost V 3 bases and J 1 base; bases outside gene matches: 6. The CDR3 runs 17 residues. CDR1 and CDR2 from the germline V gene are KGHDR and SFDVKD. CDR3 protein: CATSDGGLANSYNEQFF. The CDR3 DNA is TGTGCCACCAGTGATGGGGGACTAGCAAATTCCTACAATGAGCAGTTCTTC.

The chain combines TRBV28 with TRBJ2-7, with 7 bases identical to TRBD1. The CDR3 extends over 15 amino acids. Looked up from germline, CDR1 is MDHEN and CDR2 is SYDVKM. The junction had 12 bases not matched to a gene; V was cut back by 6 bases and J by 4 bases. CDR3 DNA: TGTGCCAGCAGGCTAACAGGGGCTTCTCCTTACGAGCAGTACTTC. Translation gives CASRLTGASPYEQYF.

The gene calls are TRBV7-7 and TRBJ2-7; TRBD1 matches 11 bases. The junction had 12 bases not matched to a gene; V was cut back by 5 bases and J by 6 bases. The CDR3 length is 16 residues. Germline loops: CDR1 SSHAT, CDR2 FNYEAQ (reference sequence). In nucleotides, the CDR3 is TGTGCCAGCAGCCGAACCGGACAGGGGGCTTGGGGCGAGCAGTACTTC. This encodes CASSRTGQGAWGEQYF. Full variable domain (rest looked up from reference TRBV7-7 and TRBJ2-7): GAGVSQSPRYKVTKRGQDVTLRCDPISSHATLYWYQQALGQGPEFLTYFNYEAQPDKSGLPSDRFSAERPEGSISTLTIQRTEQRDSAMYRCASSRTGQGAWGEQYFGPGTRLTVT.

The V gene is TRBV10-3, the J gene TRBJ2-7; 7 positions match TRBD1. J gave up 3 bases and V 0 bases, and 2 bases lay outside the gene matches. CDR1 and CDR2 (germline): ENHRY, SYGVKD. CDR3 size: 14 residues. CDR3 amino acids: CAISESGQNYEQYF. The DNA for the CDR3 is TGTGCCATCAGTGAGTCGGGACAGAACTACGAGCAGTACTTC.

V and J are TRBV5-6 and TRBJ2-1; D is unresolved. Deletions cut 3 bases from V and 5 bases from J, with 6 bases between. CDR3 length: 12 residues. Germline CDR1 and CDR2: SGHDT and YYEEEE. CDR3 protein: CASSSSNNEQFF. The CDR3 region has the DNA TGTGCCAGCAGCTCGAGTAACAATGAGCAGTTCTTC.

The rearrangement joins TRBV5-4 to TRBJ2-1; 15 positions agree with TRBD2. The V gene's germline CDR1 is SGHNT and CDR2 YYREEE (reference sequence). CDR3 size: 16 residues. The V and J ends lost 4 bases and 8 bases, in that order; junction bases with no gene match: 7. CDR3 nucleotides: TGTGCCAGCAGCCGTAGGTGGACTAGCGGGAGGGATGAGCAGTTCTTC. Residues: CASSRRWTSGRDEQFF.

The chain is built from TRBV28 and TRBJ2-5, with TRBD2 matching over 11 bases. The CDR3 has 18 residues. Trimming removed 2 bases from V and 7 bases from J; junction bases left unmatched: 15. From germline, CDR1 is MDHEN and CDR2 SYDVKM. CDR3 residues: CASSLAGSGLAETGTQYF. The DNA of the CDR3 is TGTGCCAGCAGTTTAGCGGGGTCGGGACTAGCGGAGACAGGGACCCAGTACTTC.

V usage is TRBV19 and J usage is TRBJ1-5; D not certain. The CDR3 consists of 13 residues. Germline CDR1 is LNHDA and CDR2 is SQIVND (reference sequence). Trimming removed 7 bases from V and 1 base from J, with 8 bases in between. The CDR3 nucleotides are TGTGCCAGTATCGGGGTAAGCAATCAGCCCCAGCATTTT. Its translation is CASIGVSNQPQHF.

The rearrangement joins TRBV5-1 to TRBJ2-1, with 12 bases matching TRBD1. Losses at the gene ends were 3 bases for V and 8 bases for J; bases not matched to a gene: 3. CDR3 size: 14 residues. Germline assignment: CDR1 SGHRS and CDR2 YFSETQ. The CDR3 DNA follows: TGCGCCAGCAGCTCCGGGACAGGGGGCTATGAGCAGTTCTTC. Residues: CASSSGTGGYEQFF. Using reference TRBV5-1 and TRBJ2-1 for the parts outside the CDR3, the full variable domain is KAGVTQTPRYLIKTRGQQVTLSCSPISGHRSVSWYQQTPGQGLQFLFEYFSETQRNKGNFPGRFSGRQFSNSRSEMNVSTLELGDSALYLCASSSGTGGYEQFFGPGTRLTVL.

In the case of this clone: The identical CDR3 is also encoded by other nucleotide sequences in the sample. The V call is TRBV9, the J call TRBJ2-3, with 11 bases lining up with TRBD2. The J segment lost 4 bases and the V segment lost 2 bases, leaving 3 bases of the junction unmatched. Germline CDR1 SGDLS, CDR2 YYNGEE. This CDR3 is 15 amino acids long. For the CDR3, the DNA is TGTGCCAGCAGCGTTAGCGGGAGGGGTGCAGATACGCAGTATTTT. Translating it yields CASSVSGRGADTQYF.

The rearrangement joins TRBV7-2 to TRBJ2-5; 7 bases line up with TRBD2. Germline V CDR1 and CDR2: SGHTA, FQGNSA. The CDR3 covers 16 residues. Trimming cost V 1 base and J 2 bases; bases outside gene matches: 7. The CDR3 DNA is TGTGCCAGCAGCTTAGGCCCCCCAGCGGGGCAAGAGACCCAGTACTTC. Translation gives CASSLGPPAGQETQYF.